This entry lists 11 T cell receptor beta chains sequenced from one sample in a study of identical twins. MiXCR, run by TCRdb on the 5' RACE reads, gives a single entry per CDR3 protein. The sample lists around 240,000 distinct CDR3 sequences; roughly 7% were seen once. The same specimen was also included in a second study, on yellow fever vaccine responses in identical twins.

Specimen: memory (CD45RO+) T cells sorted from blood. All receptors derive from a woman in her late teens or twenties in good health.

This clonotype has a handful of counts. The chain employs TRBV27 and TRBJ2-3, with TRBD2 identical over 9 bases. Trimming at V came to 3 bases and at J to 1 base, leaving 5 bases not matched to a gene. Germline CDR1 and CDR2: MNHEY and SMNVEV (reference sequence). This CDR3 comprises 16 residues. The CDR3 loop reads CASSFAIAGGTDTQYF. Written as DNA, the CDR3 is TGTGCCAGCAGTTTCGCAATAGCGGGGGGCACAGATACGCAGTATTTT.

This clonotype was recorded many times. The chain uses TRBV10-2 and TRBJ2-1; D not certain. In germline, CDR1 is WSHSY, CDR2 SAAADI. This CDR3 contains 15 residues. The germline V and J ends were trimmed by 2 bases and 2 bases, with 10 bases remaining between them. The CDR3, as DNA: TGCGCCAGCAGTGAGGGGGTAGCAACCTACAATGAGCAGTTCTTC. This translates into CASSEGVATYNEQFF.

This clonotype was counted between two and nine times. The chain joins TRBV6-5 to TRBJ2-2; 12 bases are shared with TRBD2. This CDR3 spans 18 amino acids. Germline trimming cut 2 bases from V and 1 base from J; bases unmatched to any gene: 5. The germline gives CDR1 MNHEY, CDR2 SVGAGI. In DNA form, the CDR3 reads TGTGCCAGCAGTTACAGACTAGCGGGAGTACGGAACACCGGGGAGCTGTTTTTT. Translated: CASSYRLAGVRNTGELFF.

This clonotype was counted at least ten times. The gene calls are TRBV6-5 and TRBJ2-7; TRBD1 matches 12 bases. CDR3 size: 17 residues. J lost 1 base, V lost 4 bases, and 8 bases had no gene match. Germline V lookup: CDR1 MNHEY, CDR2 SVGAGI. In nucleotides, the CDR3 is TGTGCCAGCAGTTTACCGGGGACAGGGGGCTATTCCTACGAGCAGTACTTC. Encoded protein: CASSLPGTGGYSYEQYF.

This clonotype occurred a few times. This sequence joins TRBV7-8 and TRBJ1-1; 8 bases align to TRBD1. The CDR3 length is 16 residues. The germline gives CDR1 SGHVS, CDR2 FQNEAQ. With 4 bases clipped from V and 0 bases from J, the junction kept 7 bases outside the gene matches. CDR3: CASSSGQGRMNTEAFF. DNA of the CDR3: TGTGCCAGCAGCTCTGGACAGGGCCGTATGAACACTGAAGCTTTCTTT.

Details on this clonotype: One junction end disagrees with the germline gene, perhaps due to a read error. CDR3: CASTQGGFTGELFF. CDR3 bases: TGTGCCAGCACCCAAGGGGGATTCACCGGGGAGCTGTTTTTT. The V call is TRBV3-1, the J call TRBJ2-2; D perhaps matches TRBD1 (6 bases). The germline V gene encodes CDR1 LGHDT and CDR2 YNNKEL (reference sequence). CDR3 size: 14 residues.

The gene calls are TRBV5-1 and TRBJ2-7, with D possibly TRBD1 on 6 matching bases. Germline values: CDR1 SGHRS, CDR2 YFSETQ. Trimming left V 1 base short and J 2 bases short, with 13 bases between. CDR3 length: 15 residues. The CDR3 protein is CASSLRPGQAYEQYF. DNA of the CDR3: TGCGCCAGCAGCTTGCGTCCGGGACAAGCCTACGAGCAGTACTTC.

This clonotype showed up many times. The chain is built from TRBV20-1 and TRBJ2-7; the D is unclear. Trimming pared 1 base from V and 0 bases from J, leaving 13 bases between. The CDR3 is 15 residues long. Germline CDR1 and CDR2: DFQATT and SNEGSKA (reference sequence). CDR3 region: CSARGSGASSYEQYF. CDR3 nucleotide sequence: TGCAGTGCTAGAGGGTCAGGCGCCAGCTCCTACGAGCAGTACTTC.

This clonotype was detected ten times or more. The genes are TRBV20-1 and TRBJ2-7; weak D call: TRBD1 (5 bases). V was trimmed by 2 bases and J by 2 bases, leaving 10 bases between them. The CDR3 has 13 amino acids. Germline-derived CDR1 and CDR2 are DFQATT and SNEGSKA (reference sequence). The CDR3 DNA is TGCAGTGCTAGACAGGACAATACCTACGAGCAGTACTTC. Its protein is CSARQDNTYEQYF.

The sample holds a few counts of this clonotype. As DNA, the CDR3 is TGCAGCGCCGTCTCGGTTGGGGATCGAGGCTACACCTTC. Translated: CSAVSVGDRGYTF. The chain employs TRBV29-1 and TRBJ1-2, with D uncertain. The CDR3 is 13 amino acids. Looked up from germline, CDR1 is SQVTM and CDR2 is ANQGSEA. V was trimmed by 7 bases and J by 8 bases, leaving 20 bases between them.

This clonotype has more than one count but fewer than ten. This chain uses TRBV2 with TRBJ2-7, with TRBD1 as a possible D gene (6 bases). Germline V CDR1 and CDR2: SNHLY, FYNNEI. V lost 0 bases, J lost 1 base, and 10 bases lay in between. This CDR3 has 15 amino acids. The CDR3 DNA sequence: TGTGCCAGCAGTGAAGCGACAGGACCTTCCTACGAGCAGTACTTC. Amino acid sequence: CASSEATGPSYEQYF.